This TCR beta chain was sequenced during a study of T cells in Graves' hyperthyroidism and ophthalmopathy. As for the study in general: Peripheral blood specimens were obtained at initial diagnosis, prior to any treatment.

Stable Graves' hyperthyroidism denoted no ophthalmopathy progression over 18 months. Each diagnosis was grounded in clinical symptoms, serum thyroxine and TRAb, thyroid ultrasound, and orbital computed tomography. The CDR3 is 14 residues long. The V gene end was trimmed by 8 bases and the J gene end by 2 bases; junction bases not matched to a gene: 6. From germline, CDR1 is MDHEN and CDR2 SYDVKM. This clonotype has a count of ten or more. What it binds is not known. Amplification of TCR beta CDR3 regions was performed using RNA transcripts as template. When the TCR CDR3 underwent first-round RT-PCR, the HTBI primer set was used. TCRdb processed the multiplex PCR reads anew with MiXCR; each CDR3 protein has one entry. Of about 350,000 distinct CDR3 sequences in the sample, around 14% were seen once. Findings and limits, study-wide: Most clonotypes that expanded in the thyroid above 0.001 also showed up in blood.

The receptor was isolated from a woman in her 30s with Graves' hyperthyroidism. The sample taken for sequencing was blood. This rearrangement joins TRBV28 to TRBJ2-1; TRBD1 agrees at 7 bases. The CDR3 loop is CASATGVTYNEQFF. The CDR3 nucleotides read TGTGCCAGCGCTACAGGGGTAACCTACAATGAGCAGTTCTTC.